These 17 T cell receptor beta chains were sequenced from one sample in a study of T cells in Graves' hyperthyroidism and ophthalmopathy. The investigators amplified TCR beta CDR3 regions from RNA transcripts. With the HTBI primer set, the TCR CDR3 went through a first round of RT-PCR. From the multiplex PCR reads, TCRdb called clonotypes with MiXCR, one entry per CDR3 protein. The repertoire has almost 600,000 distinct CDR3 sequences, under 60% of them found once; the top ten carry around 7.7%. Sequenced input: peripheral blood or thyroid tissue (not recorded which). All receptors come from a woman in her late teens or twenties with Graves' hyperthyroidism.

This clonotype was detected only a few times. V usage is TRBV6-4 and J usage is TRBJ1-4; D might be TRBD1 (5 bases). This CDR3 has 15 residues. V shed 2 bases and J shed 3 bases, with 10 bases lying between them. Germline V gene sequence: CDR1 MRHNA, CDR2 SNTAGT. The CDR3 reads CASSDGTDPNEKLFF. The DNA for the CDR3 is TGTGCCAGCAGTGACGGGACCGACCCTAATGAAAAACTGTTTTTT.

In its sample, this clonotype was seen many times. V and J are TRBV4-3 and TRBJ1-4; D might be TRBD1 (5 bases). This CDR3 comprises 16 residues. The germline V gene encodes CDR1 LGHNA and CDR2 YSLEER. Between the trimmed V and J ends, which lost 0 bases and 5 bases, there was a span of 13 bases. CDR3 DNA sequence: TGCGCCAGCAGCCAAGACCAGATGGGGGGGAATGAAAAACTGTTTTTT. This encodes CASSQDQMGGNEKLFF.

With regard to this clonotype: One end of the junction does not line up with germline, which may come from a read error. The V call is TRBV7-6, the J call TRBJ1-1, with TRBD1 matching over 8 bases. Looked up from germline, CDR1 is SGHVS and CDR2 is FNYEAQ. The CDR3 spans 15 residues. The CDR3 spells CASSLPGQESTGAFF. The DNA for the CDR3 is TGTGCCAGCAGCCTACCGGGACAGGAATCCACTGGAGCTTTCTTT.

With respect to this clonotype: This may be a read error: a much more frequent sequence differs by one nucleotide. The CDR3 reads CASSPWTGTREAQYF. In DNA form, the CDR3 reads TGTGCCAGCAGCCCTTGGACAGGGACCAGAGAGGCCCAGTACTTC. This chain uses TRBV7-2 with TRBJ2-5; 8 bases match TRBD1. CDR1 and CDR2 (germline): SGHTA, FQGNSA. The CDR3 is 15 residues long.

The chain employs TRBV15 and TRBJ1-4; 7 positions match TRBD1. Germline-derived CDR1 and CDR2 are LNHNV and YYDKDF (reference sequence). This CDR3 comprises 16 residues. Unmatched junction bases numbered 9, after V lost 3 bases and J lost 5 bases. The CDR3 here is CATSSRPGTVNEKLFF. CDR3 nucleotide sequence: TGTGCCACCAGCAGCCGACCCGGGACAGTCAATGAAAAACTGTTTTTT.

The rearrangement uses TRBV5-1 and TRBJ2-2; D unclear. V was cut by 4 bases and J by 9 bases, with 4 bases left in between. The CDR3 runs to 10 residues. The germline V gene has CDR1 SGHRS and CDR2 YFSETQ. The CDR3 spells CASSDRELFF. DNA for the CDR3: TGCGCCAGCAGCGATCGGGAGCTGTTTTTT.

The chain links TRBV9 to TRBJ1-2; perhaps TRBD1 as D (6 bases). The CDR3 loop spans 16 amino acids. Germline CDR1 SGDLS, CDR2 YYNGEE. Trimming left V 0 bases short and J 2 bases short, with 14 bases between. The CDR3 DNA reads as TGTGCCAGCAGCGTAGAAGTGCGGGGGCGGAACTATGGCTACACCTTC. Translating it yields CASSVEVRGRNYGYTF. Drawing the rest from reference TRBV9 and TRBJ1-2, the complete variable domain is DSGVTQTPKHLITATGQRVTLRCSPRSGDLSVYWYQQSLDQGLQFLIQYYNGEERAKGNILERFSAQQFPDLHSELNLSSLELGDSALYFCASSVEVRGRNYGYTFGSGTRLTVV.

This clonotype was found many times. V and J are TRBV29-1 and TRBJ1-2; 7 positions agree with TRBD1. Germline CDR1 reads SQVTM; CDR2 reads ANQGSEA. The CDR3 length is 13 residues. The V gene end was trimmed by 7 bases and the J gene end by 6 bases; junction bases not matched to a gene: 11. The CDR3 coding sequence is TGCAGCGCTGGGACAGTCTTTTCTCATGGCTACACCTTC. It codes for CSAGTVFSHGYTF.

In regard to this clonotype: It is unclear where the CDR3 begins or ends on the DNA, so no DNA is shown, and the CDR3 is as TCRdb lists it. The chain employs TRBV7-2 and TRBJ2-7; TRBD1 is the table's D call and was not checked against the DNA. The germline V gene has CDR1 SGHTA and CDR2 FQGNSA. The length of the CDR3 is 24 amino acids, counting both ends. The CDR3 loop reads CAHPEDSSFYICSAYPGQGHEQYF.

V usage is TRBV7-6 and J usage is TRBJ2-7; tentative D call: TRBD2 (6 bases). The CDR3 has 14 residues. The V end was cut by 5 bases, the J end by 4 bases, with 15 bases between. The V gene's germline CDR1 is SGHVS and CDR2 FNYEAQ. The chain's CDR3 is CASSAGLGTYEQYF. CDR3 bases: TGTGCCAGCAGCGCGGGACTTGGGACTTACGAGCAGTACTTC. Drawing the rest from reference TRBV7-6 and TRBJ2-7, the complete variable domain is GAGVSQSPRYKVTKRGQDVALRCDPISGHVSLYWYRQALGQGPEFLTYFNYEAQQDKSGLPNDRFSAERPEGSISTLTIQRTEQRDSAMYRCASSAGLGTYEQYFGPGTRLTVT.

The gene calls are TRBV29-1 and TRBJ2-2; the match to TRBD1 covers 9 bases. The germline V gene encodes CDR1 SQVTM and CDR2 ANQGSEA. V lost 6 bases to trimming and J lost 7 bases; unmatched junction nucleotides: 6. The CDR3 totals 13 residues. In DNA, the CDR3 is TGCAGCGTCGGGACAGGGTCTCACGGGGAGCTGTTTTTT. This codes for CSVGTGSHGELFF.

Turning to this clonotype: One junction end does not reproduce the germline sequence, and a read error may be involved. V and J are TRBV5-4 and TRBJ1-1, with 8 bases aligning to TRBD1. Germline V gene lookup returns CDR1 SGHNT and CDR2 YYREEE (reference sequence). The CDR3 is 13 residues long. The CDR3 is CASSLEQGAEAFF. In nucleotides, the CDR3 is TGTGCCAGCAGCTTGGAGCAGGGGGCTGAAGCCTTCTTT.

This clonotype was detected many times. The chain links TRBV11-2 to TRBJ1-1; D call uncertain. Germline V gene sequence: CDR1 SGHAT, CDR2 FQNNGV. The CDR3 runs to 14 residues. V gave up 0 bases and J gave up 6 bases, with 11 bases separating them. CDR3 sequence reads: CASSLDLGAAEAFF. DNA of the CDR3: TGTGCCAGCAGCTTAGATTTAGGCGCGGCTGAAGCTTTCTTT.

The genes are TRBV15 and TRBJ1-1; D remains unclear. CDR3 size: 15 residues. The V gene's germline CDR1 is LNHNV and CDR2 YYDKDF (reference sequence). V shed 3 bases and J shed 1 base, with 12 bases lying between them. In DNA, the CDR3 is TGTGCCACCAGCAGGCCCGGGCGGGGGAACACTGAAGCTTTCTTT. Protein sequence: CATSRPGRGNTEAFF.

The table lists this clonotype with many counts. The chain uses TRBV3-1 and TRBJ1-3, with D possibly being TRBD1 (5 bases). Germline assignment: CDR1 LGHDT and CDR2 YNNKEL (reference sequence). This CDR3 comprises 14 residues. Trimming left V 6 bases short and J 0 bases short, with 9 bases between. The CDR3 spells CASRGTDSGNTIYF. CDR3 coding DNA: TGTGCCAGCAGAGGGACGGACTCTGGAAACACCATATATTTT. Complete variable domain (other parts from reference TRBV3-1 and TRBJ1-3): DTAVSQTPKYLVTQMGNDKSIKCEQNLGHDTMYWYKQDSKKFLKIMFSYNNKELIINETVPNRFSPKSPDKAHLNLHINSLELGDSAVYFCASRGTDSGNTIYFGEGSWLTVV.

This clonotype was counted ten times or more. The chain is built from TRBV6-5 and TRBJ2-7, with 9 bases lining up with TRBD1. Per germline, CDR1 MNHEY and CDR2 SVGAGI. Unmatched junction bases numbered 6, after V lost 8 bases and J lost 7 bases. The CDR3 covers 12 residues. CDR3 region: CASRGTGWEQYF. In nucleotides, the CDR3 is TGTGCCAGCCGGGGGACAGGGTGGGAGCAGTACTTC.

The genes are TRBV4-2 and TRBJ1-1; 8 bases fit TRBD1. The CDR3 consists of 17 residues. The trim removed 0 bases at V and 5 bases at J, leaving 11 bases unmatched. The germline gives CDR1 LGHNA, CDR2 YNFKEQ. CDR3 amino acids: CASSQEGAGGARTEAFF. The DNA of the CDR3 is TGTGCCAGCAGCCAAGAGGGGGCAGGGGGCGCGAGGACTGAAGCTTTCTTT.